These 4 T cell receptor beta chains originate from one sample sequenced in a study of T cell responses to AZD1222 COVID-19 vaccine. Here immunoSEQ multiplex PCR was the method, and the copy in TCRdb shows in-frame clones only, minus some. This sample has 150,000 to 200,000 clones; around 95% occur once, and the top ten carry around 0.66%. The sequencing used peripheral blood, collected on day 0 of AZD1222 vaccination. The receptors shown here come from an adult in good health.

The sample holds one count of this clone. The chain employs TRBV11-2 and TRBJ2-1; D perhaps matches TRBD2 (5 bases). CDR3 size: 13 residues. V was trimmed by 2 bases and J by 10 bases, leaving 12 bases between them. Looked up from germline, CDR1 is SGHAT and CDR2 is FQNNGV. The CDR3 coding sequence is TGTGCCAGCAGCTTATCCCCAGCGGACGAGCAGTTCTTC. Translated: CASSLSPADEQFF.

The chain joins TRBV27 to TRBJ1-5; no definite D call. This CDR3 has 14 residues. Trimming stripped 6 bases from V and 1 base from J, with 10 bases between. In germline, CDR1 is MNHEY, CDR2 SMNVEV (reference sequence). The CDR3, as DNA: TGTGCCAGCAGCTTCGGTGACAGCAATCAGCCCCAGCATTTT. It encodes CASSFGDSNQPQHF.

This chain connects TRBV21-1 to TRBJ2-1; the table assigns TRBD1, which was not confirmed against the DNA. TRBV21-1 is labeled a pseudogene. The CDR3 is 15 residues long. The CDR3 DNA sequence: TGTGCCAGCAGCACCCAGGGGACAGGCTACAATGAGCAGTTCTTC. The encoded protein is CASSTQGTGYNEQFF.

The rearrangement uses TRBV6-4 and TRBJ2-5, with 11 bases lining up with TRBD2. Looked up from germline, CDR1 is MRHNA and CDR2 is SNTAGT. This CDR3 comprises 15 residues. The trim removed 6 bases at V and 4 bases at J, leaving 7 bases unmatched. CDR3 in DNA: TGTGCCAGCAGCCGTTTAGCGGGAGGGCTAGAGACCCAGTACTTC. This sequence encodes CASSRLAGGLETQYF.